This T cell receptor beta chain is from a study of human T cells and chemical hapten exposure (dated by TCRdb to about 2021). For context, the study as a whole: For sensitization, 2% DPC in acetone was applied to an approximately 2 cm by approximately 2 cm area of upper inner arm skin. Throughout the roughly 24-week study period, patients were also given weekly therapeutic DPC doses on the scalp. Patch tests used Finn chambers with 0.01% DPC on the upper back, scored after 6 days by International Contact Dermatitis Research Group standards. The patient cohort, mostly female, included alopecia areata with under or over 50% scalp involvement, alopecia totalis and alopecia universalis. Libraries were pooled for sequencing, and per-sample TCR yields varied mainly because of small differences in library volumes within the pool. Peripheral blood TCR repertoire changes were tracked in vivo in alopecia patients during primary and secondary sensitization to the hapten diphenylcyclopropenone (DPC). Blood was sampled from patients pre-sensitization (week 0) and at 2, 6 and about 24 weeks after DPC sensitization. Roughly 30 alopecia patients provided blood for TCR sequencing at one to four time points (pre-sensitization, 2, 6 and 24 weeks). Beyond this particular receptor, the publication reports: Expanded TCRs formed significantly more large CDR3 similarity clusters than pre-sensitization or healthy control sets, consistent with antigen-driven responses. Patch test score correlated positively with the number of PT1 expanded TCRs, reaching significance at thresholds 8, 16 and 32 but not at 4. Repeated subsampling changed both the strength of the expansion versus patch-test correlation and the threshold at which that correlation became significant. No change with DPC sensitization was found in the number of TCRs above 1 in 1000 frequency, and no evidence of global repertoire structure alterations was found. Because every patient had alopecia, a presumed autoimmune disease, the patients' immune response might differ from that of healthy individuals.

Relative to germline, V is missing 2 bases and J is missing 5 bases, with 8 bases of the junction outside any gene match. The CDR3 goes from the cysteine to the phenylalanine over 14 residues. Only the CDR3 part of the read is kept: 42 bases, read in frame from the first base. According to the germline V gene (reference sequence), CDR1 reads DFQATT and CDR2 reads SNEGSKA. There are a few counts of this clonotype. Its antigen is currently not known. No much larger clone exists at a distance of one base, and base qualities are not known. What the time point label conveys for this sample: pre-sensitization, week 0. This specimen's treatment or condition label, interpreted: therapeutic diphenylcyclopropenone sensitization with weekly scalp DPC. Blood at each patch-test visit was drawn before the patch test was applied. Patients were eligible if aged 18 to 70, diagnosed with alopecia and judged suitable for DPC therapy, and pregnant patients were excluded. Total RNA was isolated from unfractionated whole blood collected in Tempus Blood RNA tubes.

Preparation of the library involved RACE. The sequencing machine was a NextSeq 500. Library preparation attached unique molecular identifiers to individual cDNA molecules for quantitative, reproducible TCR counting. From each blood RNA sample, both TCR alpha and TCR beta chains were sequenced. The original methods were these. Samples had a median of roughly 87,000 TCRs, with a range from roughly 23,224 to 750,000. The Decombinator software suite was used to annotate V, J and CDR3 in the TCR reads. Every sample was subsampled to the same number of TCRs (28,000) for the PS versus PT1 abundance plots. TCRs were defined as expanded if absent before sensitization and observed at least eight times at the 2-week time point. TCRdb passed the public sequencing reads through fastp at Q25 and MiXCR, retaining productive beta sequences. Each CDR3 protein appears once, grouped with its most common genes and DNA. TCRdb's processing, not the authors' own work, is the source of the V and J calls. This sample comprises 95,000 to 150,000 distinct CDR3 sequences, about 13% of them detected only once. 2.8% of the sample is held by the ten biggest clonotypes.

The sequence joins TRBV20-1 to TRBJ2-7, and TRBD1 aligns with 8 junction nucleotides. The origin of this receptor is a woman between 18 and 30 years old with alopecia areata. Some clones in this sample may be carry-over from other donors' samples. The source was whole blood, collected in connection with sensitization to the hapten diphenylcyclopropenone (DPC). The CDR3 region: CSARSGQEMNEQYF. The sequenced DNA is TGCAGTGCTAGATCGGGACAGGAGATGAACGAGCAGTACTTC.